This passage covers 20 T cell receptor beta chains from one sample sequenced in a study. MiXCR was run by TCRdb on the 5' RACE reads, yielding one entry per CDR3 protein. The sample shows some 62,000 distinct CDR3 sequences, just under 30% of them seen only once. Sequenced: tumor-infiltrating naive CD4+ T cells sorted from the breast tumor. The subset was: naive CD4+ T cells, CD4+CD45RA+CD25-. The receptors come from a female donor with breast cancer.

The gene calls are TRBV5-6 and TRBJ2-3; perhaps TRBD1 as D (5 bases). Germline V gene lookup returns CDR1 SGHDT and CDR2 YYEEEE. The CDR3 has 15 residues. With 0 bases removed from V and 1 base from J, the gap between germline ends came to 9 bases. The CDR3 nucleotides read TGTGCCAGCAGCTTGGACAGGCACCGCACAGATACGCAGTATTTT. Its protein product is CASSLDRHRTDTQYF.

The rearrangement uses TRBV15 and TRBJ1-5; D is unresolved. The CDR3 loop spans 17 amino acids. V shed 0 bases and J shed 3 bases, with 15 bases lying between them. CDR1 is LNHNV and CDR2 is YYDKDF in the germline V gene (reference sequence). CDR3 protein: CATSRDLVLTINQPQHF. The CDR3 nucleotides are TGTGCCACCAGCAGAGATTTAGTACTGACAATCAATCAGCCCCAGCATTTT.

This clonotype has more than one count but fewer than ten. The chain is built from TRBV6-5 and TRBJ1-2; D possibly corresponds to TRBD1 (6 bases). V was shortened by 0 bases and J by 3 bases, with 23 bases between the two germline ends. The germline V gene has CDR1 MNHEY and CDR2 SVGAGI. There are 19 residues in the CDR3. CDR3 protein: CASSYSPFSADSHHYGYTF. The CDR3 DNA sequence: TGTGCCAGCAGTTACTCCCCCTTCTCCGCGGACAGCCACCACTATGGCTACACCTTC.

Turning to this clonotype: This may be a read error, as it is one base from a much larger clone. The rearrangement uses TRBV5-1 and TRBJ2-5; unclear D gene. Germline assignment: CDR1 SGHRS and CDR2 YFSETQ. The CDR3 is 14 amino acids. The CDR3 DNA sequence: TGCCCCAGCAGCTTGGCTGCAGCTGAAGAGACCCAGTACTTC. Translating it yields CPSSLAAAEETQYF.

In its sample, this clonotype was seen a few times. The chain links TRBV30 to TRBJ1-2; D is ambiguous. The CDR3 covers 13 residues. CDR1 and CDR2 from the germline V gene are GTSNPN and SVGIG (reference sequence). V dropped 0 bases and J dropped 1 base, with 6 bases sitting between them. As DNA, the CDR3 is TGTGCCTGGAGTGTACAAATTAACTATGGCTACACCTTC. Residues: CAWSVQINYGYTF.

The chain combines TRBV20-1 with TRBJ2-1; TRBD1 might be the D (6 bases). Trimming shortened V by 5 bases and J by 10 bases, and 24 bases separated the two germline ends. The length of the CDR3 is 15 residues. Germline loops: CDR1 DFQATT, CDR2 SNEGSKA (reference sequence). The DNA of the CDR3 is TGCAGTGCTCCCACCGGGACAATTGCCTCCGGGGAGCAGTTCTTC. It is translated as CSAPTGTIASGEQFF.

The V and J genes are TRBV5-1 and TRBJ1-2, with no clear D. This CDR3 comprises 15 residues. Germline V gene lookup returns CDR1 SGHRS and CDR2 YFSETQ. Trimming took off 4 bases at V and 4 bases at J, with 17 bases between the two ends. Here the CDR3 DNA reads TGCGCCAGCAGCGCCACCCTCGACGGTCTCTATGGCTACACCTTC. Protein sequence: CASSATLDGLYGYTF.

This clonotype was recorded a few times. This chain joins TRBV6-5 and TRBJ2-3; 7 bases align to TRBD2. CDR3 length equals 13 residues. The trim removed 8 bases at V and 2 bases at J, leaving 4 bases unmatched. Germline CDR1 is MNHEY and CDR2 is SVGAGI. The CDR3 protein is CASRAGNTDTQYF. CDR3 bases: TGTGCCAGCCGAGCGGGGAACACAGATACGCAGTATTTT.

Only a few counts were recorded for this clonotype. The rearrangement links TRBV5-1 to TRBJ2-1, with D possibly matching TRBD2 (6 bases). Germline CDR1 SGHRS, CDR2 YFSETQ. V shed 1 base and J shed 0 bases, with 14 bases lying between them. The CDR3 has 17 amino acids. CDR3 region: CASSLYLAKSSYNEQFF. The CDR3 nucleotides are TGCGCCAGCAGCTTGTACCTAGCGAAGAGCTCCTACAATGAGCAGTTCTTC.

In its sample, this clonotype was seen a few times. The chain combines TRBV4-2 with TRBJ1-2; D not resolved. The V end was cut by 1 base, the J end by 0 bases, with 9 bases between. The CDR3 covers 15 residues. From germline, CDR1 is LGHNA and CDR2 YNFKEQ. This chain's CDR3 is CASSQGDTTNYGYTF. The CDR3 coding sequence is TGTGCCAGCAGCCAAGGGGATACAACTAACTATGGCTACACCTTC.

In this sample, this clonotype turned up a few times. CDR3: CATSDAGQGLVGELFF. The CDR3 nucleotides read TGTGCCACCAGTGACGCGGGACAGGGCCTAGTCGGGGAGCTGTTTTTT. The chain recombines TRBV24-1 with TRBJ2-2; the match to TRBD1 covers 9 bases. There are 16 residues in the CDR3. V dropped 4 bases and J dropped 7; count of bases not matched to a gene: 9. The germline CDR1 and CDR2 sequences are KGHDR and SFDVKD.

This clonotype rates as medium-sized. The J gene is TRBJ2-5, the V gene TRBV20-1, with 7 nucleotides matching TRBD2. V shed 4 bases, J shed 2 bases, and the junction held 7 bases outside the gene matches. Germline V gene sequence: CDR1 DFQATT, CDR2 SNEGSKA (reference sequence). The CDR3 is made up of 14 amino acids. The DNA for the CDR3 is TGCAGTGCTATTATAGCGGGCAGGCAAGAGACCCAGTACTTC. Its protein product is CSAIIAGRQETQYF.

This clonotype has ten or more counts. The V call is TRBV5-1, the J call TRBJ2-5, with TRBD2 matching 8 bases. The CDR3 totals 16 residues. The germline V gene has CDR1 SGHRS and CDR2 YFSETQ. V lost 4 bases to trimming and J lost 4 bases; unmatched junction nucleotides: 12. The CDR3 spells CASSPPPSGRPETQYF. In DNA, the CDR3 is TGCGCCAGCAGCCCGCCTCCAAGCGGGAGACCAGAGACCCAGTACTTC.

The CDR3 reads CASSWLREPTDTQYF. CDR3 nucleotides: TGTGCCAGCAGCTGGTTGCGGGAGCCTACAGATACGCAGTATTTT. This rearrangement joins TRBV5-6 to TRBJ2-3, with TRBD2 identical over 7 bases. Trimming removed 3 bases from V and 3 bases from J; junction bases left unmatched: 7. There are 15 residues in the CDR3. CDR1 SGHDT and CDR2 YYEEEE come from the germline V gene.

The chain combines TRBV7-2 with TRBJ2-1; D possibly corresponds to TRBD2 (5 bases). The CDR3 runs 15 residues. Trimming stripped 5 bases from V and 2 bases from J, with 13 bases between. Germline lookup yields CDR1 SGHTA and CDR2 FQGNSA. The CDR3 spells CASSPSEGAYNEQFF. CDR3 nucleotides: TGTGCCAGCAGCCCCTCCGAGGGCGCCTACAATGAGCAGTTCTTC.

The chain couples TRBV28 to TRBJ2-7, with 9 nucleotides matching TRBD1. V gave up 0 bases and J gave up 4 bases; unmatched junction bases: 4. CDR3 length: 15 amino acids. Germline V gene lookup returns CDR1 MDHEN and CDR2 SYDVKM. The CDR3 sequence is CASSLWGQGSYEQYF. CDR3 nucleotides: TGTGCCAGCAGTTTATGGGGACAGGGCTCTTACGAGCAGTACTTC.

In this sample, this clonotype turned up many times. The chain joins TRBV7-2 to TRBJ1-5, with D hard to call. Deletions cut 5 bases from V and 5 bases from J, with 7 bases between. CDR1 is SGHTA, CDR2 FQGNSA, per germline. CDR3 length equals 12 residues. The CDR3 region has the DNA TGTGCCAGCAGCCCGGCCGATCAGCCCCAGCATTTT. Encoded protein: CASSPADQPQHF.

The table lists this clonotype with many counts. The chain joins TRBV12-3 or TRBV12-4 to TRBJ2-2; TRBD1 matches at 8 bases. This CDR3 has 17 residues. V dropped 5 bases and J dropped 7; count of bases not matched to a gene: 15. The chain's CDR3 is CASSLGQGLVLHGELFF. Here the CDR3 DNA reads TGTGCCAGCAGTCTCGGACAGGGTTTGGTCTTACACGGGGAGCTGTTTTTT.

This clonotype occurred many times. The chain is built from TRBV20-1 and TRBJ2-4, with TRBD1 identical over 10 bases. With 1 base clipped from V and 8 bases from J, the junction kept 11 bases outside the gene matches. Germline CDR1 DFQATT, CDR2 SNEGSKA (reference sequence). The CDR3 totals 16 residues. CDR3 sequence reads: CSARAPKTGGGDIQYF. CDR3 nucleotides: TGCAGTGCTAGAGCCCCAAAGACAGGGGGCGGGGACATTCAGTACTTC.

The table lists this clonotype with a few counts. The chain recombines TRBV6-6 with TRBJ2-5, with TRBD2 matching 7 bases. From germline, CDR1 is MNHNY and CDR2 SVGAGI (reference sequence). The CDR3 length is 15 residues. V dropped 2 bases and J dropped 4; count of bases not matched to a gene: 7. In DNA, the CDR3 is TGTGCCAGCAGTTACAGTCCGGGAGGCACAGAGACCCAGTACTTC. It codes for CASSYSPGGTETQYF.